This is a list of T cell receptor beta chains from one sample in a study of CXCR3-negative and CXCR3-positive naive CD8 T cells. TCRdb reworked the 5' RACE reads into one entry per CDR3 protein, no DNA. In total, the table holds about 150,000 distinct CDR3 sequences. The sequencing input was naive CXCR3+ CD8+ T cells from blood. Source of these receptors: a human donor in good health. Some clones in this sample may be carry-over from other donors' samples. CDR3s include the opening cysteine and the closing phenylalanine or tryptophan.

>TRBJ1-2|TRBV12-3/TRBV12-4
CASSPPSSANYGYTF
>TRBJ2-7|TRBV27
CASSPRAAGYEQYF
>TRBJ2-2|TRBV7-8
CASSRLAGGPPAGELFF
>TRBJ2-2|TRBV15
CATSRGIHGSLNTGELFF
>TRBJ2-7|TRBV15
CATSSLRGNYEQYF
>TRBJ1-2|TRBV28
CASHQGSGYTF
>TRBJ2-1|TRBV27
CASYPFLGAADEQFF
>TRBJ2-7|TRBV27
CASSLHISSYEQYF
>TRBJ2-5|TRBV25-1
CASSEAGPETQYF
>TRBJ2-1|TRBV6-2/TRBV6-3
CASSYPNTRGGHEQFF
>TRBJ2-2|TRBV28
CASSLHSGTGDTGELFF
>TRBJ1-1|TRBV29-1
CSVEEGTEAFF
>TRBJ2-7|TRBV27
CASSLQTGGLYEQYF
>TRBJ2-1|TRBV3-1
CASSQGGGRENEQFF
>TRBJ1-5|TRBV9
CASSVGGGGGNQPQHF
>TRBJ2-2|TRBV11-1
CASRSRDIRNTGELFF
>TRBJ2-3|TRBV3-1
CASREWSSDTQYF
>TRBJ2-7|TRBV6-5
CASTSKGFHEQYF